These 3 T cell receptor beta chains were sequenced from one sample in a study of human T cells and chemical hapten exposure. In TCRdb, the RACE reads were re-called with MiXCR into one record per CDR3 protein. This sample has 350,000 to 400,000 distinct CDR3 sequences, with roughly 6.3% found just once. Time point reported: patch test 2, 6 weeks after DPC sensitization. Treatment defined: therapeutic diphenylcyclopropenone sensitization with weekly scalp DPC. The source material was whole blood, sampled in connection with sensitization to the hapten diphenylcyclopropenone (DPC). The receptors shown here come from a woman aged 18-29 years with alopecia areata. Some clones in this sample may be carry-over from other donors' samples.

This clonotype has at least ten counts. This chain connects TRBV29-1 to TRBJ1-1; a possible D gene is TRBD1 (5 bases). Looked up from germline, CDR1 is SQVTM and CDR2 is ANQGSEA. V was trimmed by 7 bases and J by 4 bases, leaving 16 bases between them. The CDR3 runs to 13 residues. The CDR3: CSGTLGLLTEAFF. As DNA, the CDR3 is TGCAGCGGAACGTTGGGACTTCTCACTGAAGCTTTCTTT.

The genes are TRBV6-1 and TRBJ2-7; 8 nucleotides match TRBD1. The CDR3 runs 14 residues. V was pared by 3 bases and J by 4 bases, with 5 bases of the junction left unmatched. Germline CDR1 is MNHNS and CDR2 is SASEGT. CDR3 loop: CASSETGANYEQYF. In DNA, the CDR3 is TGTGCCAGCAGTGAGACAGGGGCAAATTACGAGCAGTACTTC.

This clonotype was seen a few times. The chain links TRBV18 to TRBJ2-3; D may match TRBD1 or TRBD2 (5 bases each). CDR3 length: 15 residues. V was cut by 4 bases and J by 2 bases, with 13 bases left in between. From germline, CDR1 is KGHSH and CDR2 LQKENI. CDR3 coding DNA: TGTGCCAGCTCACTTACCGGGACGAACACAGATACGCAGTATTTT. Translating gives CASSLTGTNTDTQYF.